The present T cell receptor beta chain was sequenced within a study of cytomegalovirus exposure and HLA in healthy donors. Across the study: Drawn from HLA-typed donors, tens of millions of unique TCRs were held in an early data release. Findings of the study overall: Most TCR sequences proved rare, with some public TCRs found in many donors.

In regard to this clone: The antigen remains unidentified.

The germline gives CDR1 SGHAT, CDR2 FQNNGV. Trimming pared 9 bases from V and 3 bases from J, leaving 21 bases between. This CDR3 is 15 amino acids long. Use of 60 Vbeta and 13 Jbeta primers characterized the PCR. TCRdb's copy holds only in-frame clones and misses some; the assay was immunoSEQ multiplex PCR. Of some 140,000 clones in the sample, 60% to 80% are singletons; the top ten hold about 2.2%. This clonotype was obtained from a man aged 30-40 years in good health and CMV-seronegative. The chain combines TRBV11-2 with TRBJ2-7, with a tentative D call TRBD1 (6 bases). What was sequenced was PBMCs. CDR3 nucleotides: TGTGCCAGTCTACCTTCCTGGGCAGGGGTCTACGAGCAGTACTTC. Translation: CASLPSWAGVYEQYF.